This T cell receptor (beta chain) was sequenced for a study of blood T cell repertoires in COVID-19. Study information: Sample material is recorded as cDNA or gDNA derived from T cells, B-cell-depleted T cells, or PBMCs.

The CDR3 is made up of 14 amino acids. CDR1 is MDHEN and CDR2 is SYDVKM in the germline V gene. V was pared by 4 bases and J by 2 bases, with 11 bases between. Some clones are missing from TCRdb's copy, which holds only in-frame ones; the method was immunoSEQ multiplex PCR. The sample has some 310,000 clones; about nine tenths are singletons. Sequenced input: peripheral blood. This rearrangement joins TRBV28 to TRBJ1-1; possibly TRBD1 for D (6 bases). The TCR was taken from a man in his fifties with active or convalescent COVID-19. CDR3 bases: TGTGCCAGCAGTTCAGGGGCGATTAACACTGAAGCTTTCTTT. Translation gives CASSSGAINTEAFF.